This T cell receptor (beta chain) was documented in a study of blood T cell repertoires in COVID-19. Background on the study: Acute and convalescent COVID-19 specimens originated in the United States, Italy and Spain.

The assay was immunoSEQ multiplex PCR, and TCRdb's table has in-frame clones only and misses some. The repertoire includes over 14,000 clones, 70% to 90% of them detected once, and approximately 9.6% sits in the top ten. The V gene's germline CDR1 is SGHNT and CDR2 YYREEE (reference sequence). V gave up 2 bases and J gave up 4 bases, with 18 bases separating them. The CDR3 is made up of 17 amino acids. Sequenced material: peripheral blood. This clonotype originated in a human donor in a cohort sampled during active COVID-19. The chain employs TRBV5-4 and TRBJ2-2; the D gene is possibly TRBD1 (7 bases). The chain's CDR3 is CASSLYQGGRGTGELFF. The CDR3 DNA reads as TGTGCCAGCAGCTTATACCAGGGGGGACGAGGCACCGGGGAGCTGTTTTTT. Full variable domain (outside the CDR3, taken from reference TRBV5-4 and TRBJ2-2): ETGVTQSPTHLIKTRGQQVTLRCSSQSGHNTVSWYQQALGQGPQFIFQYYREEENGRGNFPPRFSGLQFPNYSSELNVNALELDDSALYLCASSLYQGGRGTGELFFGEGSRLTVL.